This TCR beta chain stems from a study of T cells in localized non-small cell lung cancer. Study observations and caveats: Across samples, adjacent lung featured a median 57 of the top 100 tumor clones. Heterogeneity stays possible, as sequencing covered only one tumor region. Uninvolved adjacent lung showed higher T cell clonality than tumor. A denser population of T cells in blood accompanied longer overall survival.

Of note for this clone: Its antigen remains unidentified.

The germline V gene has CDR1 KGHSH and CDR2 LQKENI. This CDR3 has 17 amino acids. The ends were cut back, 0 bases at V and 1 base at J, with 15 bases in the middle. Produced via immunoSEQ multiplex PCR; TCRdb's table is partial and in-frame only. Here the sample spans some 49,000 clones, around 86% being singletons. The receptor was derived from a man aged 40 to 70 with stage III lung adenocarcinoma. The material sequenced was peripheral blood mononuclear cells, taken before any cancer treatment. This sequence joins TRBV18 and TRBJ1-1; a possible D gene is TRBD1 (5 bases). The CDR3, as DNA: TGTGCCAGCTCACCACCCCAATGGGCAGGGCCGAACACTGAAGCTTTCTTT. It translates to CASSPPQWAGPNTEAFF.